The next 22 T cell receptor beta chains were all read from a single sample in a study of blood T cell repertoires in COVID-19. Assay used: immunoSEQ multiplex PCR; TCRdb lists only in-frame clones, some missing. The sample lists 80,000 or so clones, around 90% occurring once. The sequencing input was peripheral blood. All receptors derive from a man in his forties or fifties with acute or convalescent COVID-19.

This chain uses TRBV18 with TRBJ2-5, with D tentatively TRBD2 (6 bases). The germline V gene encodes CDR1 KGHSH and CDR2 LQKENI. Trimming pared 3 bases from V and 3 bases from J, leaving 11 bases between. The CDR3 extends over 14 amino acids. The DNA for the CDR3 is TGTGCCAGCTCACCCCCTGTAGCGGAAGAGACCCAGTACTTC. Translation: CASSPPVAEETQYF.

The rearrangement links TRBV2 to TRBJ1-2, with a tentative D call TRBD1 (5 bases). V lost 6 bases, J lost 8 bases, and 22 bases lay in between. The CDR3 extends over 15 amino acids. The germline gives CDR1 SNHLY, CDR2 FYNNEI. The CDR3 DNA follows: TGTGCCAGCAGCGAAACCAGACAGTCCTCGGGCGGCTACACCTTC. Translating gives CASSETRQSSGGYTF.

V usage is TRBV12-5 and J usage is TRBJ2-1; perhaps TRBD2 as D (6 bases). Germline V gene sequence: CDR1 LGHNT, CDR2 FRNRAP. This CDR3 comprises 16 residues. Trimming shortened V by 1 base and J by 1 base, and 11 bases separated the two germline ends. CDR3 coding DNA: TGTGCTAGTGGTTTGGGGGGACTGCCGTCCTACAATGAGCAGTTCTTC. This gives the protein CASGLGGLPSYNEQFF. The full variable domain, in which reference TRBV12-5 and TRBJ2-1 provide the parts outside the CDR3, is DARVTQTPRHKVTEMGQEVTMRCQPILGHNTVFWYRQTMMQGLELLAYFRNRAPLDDSGMPKDRFSAEMPDATLATLKIQPSEPRDSAVYFCASGLGGLPSYNEQFFGPGTRLTVL.

The V and J genes are TRBV3-1 (or the pseudogene TRBV3-2) and TRBJ2-3; the match to TRBD1 covers 7 bases. V lost 0 bases, J lost 1 base, and 1 base stayed unmatched. The CDR3 runs 15 residues. Germline V gene data show CDR1 as LGHDT and CDR2 as YNNKEL (reference sequence). CDR3 residues: CASSQEGQRTDTQYF. CDR3 coding DNA: TGTGCCAGCAGCCAAGAGGGACAGCGCACAGATACGCAGTATTTT.

The V and J genes are TRBV4-3 and TRBJ1-2; 9 bases match TRBD1. With V trimmed by 4 bases and J by 4 bases, 10 bases remained unmatched. The CDR3 is made up of 16 amino acids. The germline gives CDR1 LGHNA, CDR2 YSLEER. CDR3 nucleotide sequence: TGCGCCAGCAGCCCCCGGGACAGGGACCTCGTCTATGGCTACACCTTC. Residues: CASSPRDRDLVYGYTF.

CDR3: CASRRVIEDTQYF. CDR3 in DNA: TGTGCCAGCAGGCGGGTAATCGAAGATACGCAGTATTTT. This chain joins TRBV6-5 and TRBJ2-3, with D possibly matching TRBD2 (5 bases). CDR3 size: 13 residues. Trimming took off 6 bases at V and 5 bases at J, with 12 bases between the two ends. In germline, CDR1 is MNHEY, CDR2 SVGAGI.

This clone has a handful of counts. The genes are TRBV7-2 and TRBJ1-1; D unclear. The CDR3 has 14 amino acids. V was cut by 3 bases and J by 4 bases, with 12 bases left in between. Germline CDR1 and CDR2: SGHTA and FQGNSA. CDR3 loop: CASSFADTRTEAFF. In DNA form, the CDR3 reads TGTGCCAGCAGCTTTGCCGACACCCGCACTGAAGCTTTCTTT. The full variable domain, its missing parts supplied by reference TRBV7-2 and TRBJ1-1, is GAGVSQSPSNKVTEKGKDVELRCDPISGHTALYWYRQSLGQGLEFLIYFQGNSAPDKSGLPSDRFSAERTGGSVSTLTIQRTQQEDSAVYLCASSFADTRTEAFFGQGTRLTVV.

V usage is TRBV5-1 and J usage is TRBJ2-5; 10 bases line up with TRBD1. From germline, CDR1 is SGHRS and CDR2 YFSETQ. The CDR3 is made up of 15 amino acids. The junction had 5 bases not matched to a gene; V was cut back by 1 base and J by 5 bases. Written as DNA, the CDR3 is TGCGCCAGCAGCTTGCTCCCGGGACAGGGGGAGACCCAGTACTTC. It translates to CASSLLPGQGETQYF.

The chain employs TRBV7-9 and TRBJ2-3; possibly TRBD1 for D (5 bases). The CDR3 has 14 residues. V was shortened by 5 bases and J by 6 bases, with 15 bases between the two germline ends. Per the germline V gene, CDR1 is SEHNR and CDR2 is FQNEAQ (reference sequence). CDR3 protein: CASSSSGIGDTQYF. The DNA of the CDR3 is TGTGCCAGCAGCAGTTCAGGGATAGGGGATACGCAGTATTTT.

In its sample, this clone was seen once. The rearrangement joins TRBV4-1 to TRBJ1-2; the D gene is possibly TRBD1 (5 bases). The CDR3 has 15 amino acids. Germline CDR1 MGHRA, CDR2 YSYEKL. Trimming took off 1 base at V and 0 bases at J, with 9 bases between the two ends. As DNA, the CDR3 is TGCGCCAGCAGCCAAGGACAGATTACTAACTATGGCTACACCTTC. This gives the protein CASSQGQITNYGYTF.

The V gene is TRBV5-1, the J gene TRBJ2-1; 15 nucleotides line up with TRBD2. This CDR3 region has 17 residues. V lost 2 bases and J lost 4; bases outside the gene matches: 4. The germline CDR1 and CDR2 sequences are SGHRS and YFSETQ. CDR3 sequence: CASSLGLAGGAYNEQFF. The CDR3 region has the DNA TGCGCCAGCAGCTTAGGACTAGCGGGAGGGGCTTACAATGAGCAGTTCTTC.

The V call is TRBV11-1, the J call TRBJ2-4; possible D gene TRBD2, 5 bases. This CDR3 has 14 residues. Germline CDR1 reads SGHAT; CDR2 reads FQDESV (reference sequence). V was shortened by 1 base and J by 8 bases, with 12 bases between the two germline ends. Here the CDR3 DNA reads TGTGCCAGCAGCTTAGGACGGGAAAGGGACATTCAGTACTTC. Translated, it gives CASSLGRERDIQYF. Using reference TRBV11-1 and TRBJ2-4 for the parts outside the CDR3, the full variable domain is EAEVAQSPRYKITEKSQAVAFWCDPISGHATLYWYRQILGQGPELLVQFQDESVVDDSQLPKDRFSAERLKGVDSTLKIQPAELGDSAMYLCASSLGRERDIQYFGAGTRLSVL.

In DNA form, the CDR3 reads TGTGCCAGCAGCCCCGGCACAGGGGGAGGAAACACCATATATTTT. Its protein is CASSPGTGGGNTIYF. The chain joins TRBV7-3 to TRBJ1-3; 8 bases map to TRBD1. J lost 4 bases, V lost 5 bases, and 7 bases had no gene match. The CDR3 sequence is 15 residues long. Germline values: CDR1 SGHTA, CDR2 FQGTGA.

The rearrangement links TRBV5-5 to TRBJ1-1; 12 bases match TRBD1. The germline V gene encodes CDR1 SGHKS and CDR2 YYEKEE (reference sequence). With 4 bases clipped from V and 3 bases from J, the junction kept 7 bases outside the gene matches. The CDR3 covers 16 residues. The CDR3 sequence: CASSMGQGAWDTEAFF. CDR3 DNA: TGTGCCAGCAGCATGGGACAGGGGGCATGGGACACTGAAGCTTTCTTT.

The chain uses TRBV11-2 and TRBJ1-3; D remains unclear. This CDR3 has 15 amino acids. Trimming removed 5 bases from V and 4 bases from J, with 15 bases in between. Germline CDR1 reads SGHAT; CDR2 reads FQNNGV. The CDR3 loop is CASSPSPGFGNTIYF. Here the CDR3 DNA reads TGTGCCAGCAGCCCCTCTCCAGGTTTCGGAAACACCATATATTTT.

V usage is TRBV6-5 and J usage is TRBJ1-5; D may be TRBD1 (5 bases). The V end was cut by 5 bases, the J end by 5 bases, with 10 bases between. Per the germline V gene, CDR1 is MNHEY and CDR2 is SVGAGI. This CDR3 comprises 13 residues. DNA for the CDR3: TGTGCCAGCAGTCCCGACAGAGATCAGCCCCAGCATTTT. Encoded protein: CASSPDRDQPQHF.

A single count supports this clone. V is TRBV7-3 and J is TRBJ2-5, with D possibly being TRBD2 (5 bases). The germline gives CDR1 SGHTA, CDR2 FQGTGA. V gave up 2 bases and J gave up 5 bases, with 9 bases separating them. The CDR3 is made up of 13 amino acids. The CDR3 region is CASSLVASETQYF. The CDR3 DNA follows: TGTGCCAGCAGCTTAGTTGCTAGCGAGACCCAGTACTTC.

This rearrangement joins TRBV28 to TRBJ2-1; tentative D call: TRBD1 (6 bases). Trimming shortened V by 7 bases and J by 0 bases, and 10 bases separated the two germline ends. Germline assignment: CDR1 MDHEN and CDR2 SYDVKM. The CDR3 has 14 amino acids. CDR3 residues: CASTRTASYNEQFF. The CDR3 coding sequence is TGTGCCAGCACAAGGACAGCCTCCTACAATGAGCAGTTCTTC.

With respect to this clone: Other DNA sequences in the same sample also yield this CDR3. The chain couples TRBV4-3 to TRBJ2-6; possibly TRBD1 for D (6 bases). The germline V gene has CDR1 LGHNA and CDR2 YSLEER. V was clipped by 0 bases and J by 0 bases, with 6 bases between them. The CDR3 is 16 amino acids. This CDR3 reads CASSQETGSGANVLTF. The CDR3 DNA follows: TGCGCCAGCAGCCAAGAGACAGGCTCTGGGGCCAACGTCCTGACTTTC.

V and J are TRBV5-1 and TRBJ1-4, with a tentative D call TRBD1 (5 bases). Trimming removed 6 bases at V and 7 bases at J, with 16 bases between. Germline CDR1 SGHRS, CDR2 YFSETQ. The CDR3 loop spans 14 amino acids. In nucleotides, the CDR3 is TGCGCCAGCACTCAGCTGCCCGGGGGTGAAAAACTGTTTTTT. Protein sequence: CASTQLPGGEKLFF.

The chain uses TRBV7-7 and TRBJ2-2, with 7 positions matching TRBD2. The germline CDR1 and CDR2 sequences are SSHAT and FNYEAQ (reference sequence). Trimming took 7 bases from V and 0 from J; bases not matched to a gene: 5. This CDR3 comprises 15 residues. The CDR3 sequence: CASTPGGPNTGELFF. DNA for the CDR3: TGTGCCAGCACTCCGGGAGGCCCGAACACCGGGGAGCTGTTTTTT.

Notes on this clone: The junction and the germline gene differ at one end; a read error may be behind it. The chain uses TRBV12-3 or TRBV12-4 and TRBJ1-3; no firm D call. This CDR3 has 11 residues. The chain's CDR3 is CASSSRNTIYF. For the CDR3, the DNA is TGTGCCAGCAGCTCTCGAAACACCATATATTTT.